The 30 T cell receptor beta chains presented below share a single source sample, sequenced in a study of cytotoxic CD8 clonotypes in ibrutinib-treated CLL. Sequencing used immunoSEQ multiplex PCR; TCRdb keeps in-frame clones, though not all of them. The profile shows approximately 320,000 clones, 67% of them singletons. The material sequenced was PBMCs, taken after 36 months of ibrutinib treatment. Receptors originate from a human donor with chronic lymphocytic leukemia.

The chain links TRBV11-2 to TRBJ2-7, with D unclear. Looked up from germline, CDR1 is SGHAT and CDR2 is FQNNGV. Trimming removed 0 bases from V and 5 bases from J, with 23 bases in between. This CDR3 is 18 amino acids long. In nucleotides, the CDR3 is TGTGCCAGCAGCTTAGAAGGGCGGTGGCTGGCTAGTGGGAACGAGCAGTACTTC. This sequence encodes CASSLEGRWLASGNEQYF.

The chain joins TRBV5-5 to TRBJ2-3; D is uncertain. V lost 2 bases and J 3 bases, leaving 13 bases between the germline ends. Looked up from germline, CDR1 is SGHKS and CDR2 is YYEKEE (reference sequence). The CDR3 totals 15 residues. CDR3 region: CASSFGRDGTDTQYF. In nucleotides, the CDR3 is TGTGCCAGCAGCTTCGGAAGGGATGGGACAGATACGCAGTATTTT. Supplemented by reference TRBV5-5 and TRBJ2-3, the full variable domain reads DAGVTQSPTHLIKTRGQQVTLRCSPISGHKSVSWYQQVLGQGPQFIFQYYEKEERGRGNFPDRFSARQFPNYSSELNVNALLLGDSALYLCASSFGRDGTDTQYFGPGTRLTVL.

J is TRBJ1-5 and V is TRBV10-1; no clear D gene. CDR1 WNHNN and CDR2 SYGVQD come from the germline V gene (reference sequence). V was shortened by 3 bases and J by 0 bases, with 3 bases between the two germline ends. The CDR3 loop spans 13 amino acids. The CDR3 reads CASSENSNQPQHF. The CDR3 nucleotides read TGCGCCAGCAGTGAAAATAGCAATCAGCCCCAGCATTTT.

The count of this clone is one. The rearrangement links TRBV6-1 to TRBJ2-7; TRBD1 matches at 7 bases. Germline CDR1 reads MNHNS; CDR2 reads SASEGT. Trimming at V came to 9 bases and at J to 1 base, leaving 9 bases not matched to a gene. This CDR3 is built from 14 residues. The CDR3 bases are TGTGCCAGTTACAGGGGCTTAATATCCTACGAGCAGTACTTC. Protein: CASYRGLISYEQYF.

The V and J genes are TRBV29-1 and TRBJ1-2, with no clear D. Trimming removed 0 bases from V and 8 bases from J, with 7 bases in between. Germline assignment: CDR1 SQVTM and CDR2 ANQGSEA. CDR3 size: 11 residues. CDR3 bases: TGCAGCGTTGAAGAGATCGAGGGCTACACCTTC. Translated, it gives CSVEEIEGYTF.

V gene TRBV4-1 combines with J gene TRBJ2-7; 10 bases are a match to TRBD1. V shed 5 bases, J shed 2 bases, and the junction held 12 bases outside the gene matches. Looked up from germline, CDR1 is MGHRA and CDR2 is YSYEKL. The CDR3 has 17 residues. CDR3 nucleotide sequence: TGCGCCAGCAGCGGAGGAACACGGACAGGGGGTACCTACGAGCAGTACTTC. It is translated as CASSGGTRTGGTYEQYF.

The chain employs TRBV14 and TRBJ2-7; either TRBD1 or TRBD2 may supply D (5 bases each). Germline loops: CDR1 SGHDN, CDR2 FVKESK. CDR3 size: 15 residues. Trimming pared 1 base from V and 0 bases from J, leaving 10 bases between. The CDR3: CASSQGDAHSYEQYF. The DNA for the CDR3 is TGTGCCAGCAGCCAAGGGGACGCCCACTCCTACGAGCAGTACTTC.

The chain recombines TRBV2 with TRBJ2-1; D ambiguous. Trimming pared 2 bases from V and 0 bases from J, leaving 2 bases between. This CDR3 region has 13 residues. The germline CDR1 and CDR2 sequences are SNHLY and FYNNEI. The CDR3 spells CASSEISYNEQFF. CDR3 DNA sequence: TGTGCCAGCAGTGAAATCTCCTACAATGAGCAGTTCTTC.

Concerning this clone: A much more abundant neighbour one base away suggests this may be a read error. The same CDR3 can be traced to other DNA sequences in this sample. V and J are TRBV7-9 and TRBJ2-3; D call uncertain. Germline loops: CDR1 SEHNR, CDR2 FQNEAQ (reference sequence). CDR3 length: 12 amino acids. V was pared by 3 bases and J by 1 base, with 2 bases between. Here the CDR3 reads CASSLGTDTQYF. CDR3 DNA: TGTGCCAGCAGCTTGGGCACAGATACGCAGTATTTT.

The sample holds a few counts of this clone. The genes are TRBV15 and TRBJ1-5, with D perhaps TRBD1 (5 bases). Trimming stripped 0 bases from V and 9 bases from J, with 9 bases between. Germline V lookup: CDR1 LNHNV, CDR2 YYDKDF (reference sequence). The CDR3 is 13 amino acids. The CDR3 DNA reads TGTGCCACCAGCAGAGATATAAGGGGGCCCCAGCATTTT. Translation: CATSRDIRGPQHF.

J is TRBJ2-1 and V is TRBV7-3, with 10 bases lining up with TRBD2. Germline V gives CDR1 SGHTA, CDR2 FQGTGA. The J segment lost 8 bases and the V segment lost 5 bases, leaving 18 bases of the junction unmatched. CDR3 size: 18 residues. CDR3 sequence: CASSPHGMERGGLDEQFF. CDR3 nucleotide sequence: TGTGCCAGCAGCCCACACGGGATGGAGCGGGGGGGCCTGGATGAGCAGTTCTTC.

In this sample, this clone turned up a few times. The chain carries TRBV7-2 and TRBJ2-1; perhaps TRBD2 as D (5 bases). The V and J ends lost 4 bases and 1 base respectively, with 20 bases between them. This CDR3 comprises 18 residues. The germline V gene encodes CDR1 SGHTA and CDR2 FQGNSA. CDR3 nucleotide sequence: TGTGCCAGCAGCTCCGGAGTACCACTAGTTCTATCCTACAATGAGCAGTTCTTC. Its translation is CASSSGVPLVLSYNEQFF.

This clone was seen a few times. The chain is built from TRBV4-1 and TRBJ1-2, with D perhaps matching TRBD1 (6 bases). This CDR3 spans 16 amino acids. Trimming left V 0 bases short and J 0 bases short, with 11 bases between. Germline assignment: CDR1 MGHRA and CDR2 YSYEKL. This CDR3 is CASSQDRTDSNYGYTF. The CDR3 bases are TGCGCCAGCAGCCAAGACAGGACAGACTCTAACTATGGCTACACCTTC.

The J gene is TRBJ2-1, the V gene TRBV5-1; D not certain. V lost 4 bases and J lost 9, with 8 bases in between. The CDR3 length is 11 residues. Germline CDR1 reads SGHRS; CDR2 reads YFSETQ. CDR3 nucleotides: TGCGCCAGCAGCCCCGGCGGTGAGCAGTTCTTC. It is translated as CASSPGGEQFF.

The rearrangement links TRBV29-1 to TRBJ2-3; no firm D call. This CDR3 is built from 20 residues. V was shortened by 8 bases and J by 0 bases, with 33 bases between the two germline ends. Per germline, CDR1 SQVTM and CDR2 ANQGSEA. The chain's CDR3 is CSPVKRVWAAFFSSTDTQYF. The CDR3, as DNA: TGCAGCCCTGTCAAGAGAGTATGGGCCGCTTTTTTTTCTAGCACAGATACGCAGTATTTT.

This clone was found a few times. The chain combines TRBV5-1 with TRBJ2-7, with TRBD2 matching over 11 bases. Germline-derived CDR1 and CDR2 are SGHRS and YFSETQ. The trim removed 0 bases at V and 2 bases at J, leaving 1 base unmatched. This CDR3 region has 15 residues. CDR3 protein: CASSLVSGGAYEQYF. For the CDR3, the DNA is TGCGCCAGCAGCTTGGTTAGCGGGGGGGCCTACGAGCAGTACTTC.

In regard to this clone: Other DNA sequences of this sample code for an identical CDR3. The CDR3 bases are TGCGCCAGCAGCTGGGGACAGGGAGCTAGCACAGATACGCAGTATTTT. This gives the protein CASSWGQGASTDTQYF. The chain combines TRBV5-1 with TRBJ2-3; TRBD1 aligns across 9 bases. CDR3 size: 16 residues. The V segment lost 3 bases and the J segment 0 bases; nucleotides outside the gene matches: 5. CDR1 is SGHRS and CDR2 is YFSETQ in the germline V gene.

This clone was seen a few times. The chain carries TRBV6-5 and TRBJ1-4; D call uncertain. V was shortened by 6 bases and J by 7 bases, with 9 bases between the two germline ends. This CDR3 is 12 amino acids long. The germline V gene encodes CDR1 MNHEY and CDR2 SVGAGI. In DNA form, the CDR3 reads TGTGCCAGCAGGTCGGGTGGTGAAAAACTGTTTTTT. Amino acids: CASRSGGEKLFF.

The chain uses TRBV18 and TRBJ2-5; D unclear. Germline CDR1 reads KGHSH; CDR2 reads LQKENI. The CDR3 totals 12 residues. V lost 0 bases to trimming and J lost 12 bases, with 11 bases between them. The CDR3 nucleotides are TGTGCCAGCTCACCACCGGGCAGGCCGAAGTACTTC. Its translation is CASSPPGRPKYF.

The chain is built from TRBV9 and TRBJ1-2; unclear D gene. The ends were cut back, 0 bases at V and 4 bases at J, with 7 bases in the middle. Germline CDR1 reads SGDLS; CDR2 reads YYNGEE. This CDR3 is built from 13 residues. CDR3 protein: CASSVEPGYGYTF. CDR3 DNA: TGTGCCAGCAGCGTAGAACCGGGCTATGGCTACACCTTC.

This chain uses TRBV28 with TRBJ2-3; 13 bases fit TRBD2. The CDR3 extends over 16 amino acids. The germline gives CDR1 MDHEN, CDR2 SYDVKM. V was clipped by 6 bases and J by 6 bases; unmatched bases: 9. Written as DNA, the CDR3 is TGTGCCAGCAGCGGGGGACTAGCGGGACGGGGTGATACGCAGTATTTT. Encoded protein: CASSGGLAGRGDTQYF.

The CDR3 region is CASSLAGNQPQHF. Written as DNA, the CDR3 is TGCGCCAGCAGCCTAGCAGGGAATCAGCCCCAGCATTTT. The chain carries TRBV4-1 and TRBJ1-5; D is possibly TRBD1 (5 bases). Per germline, CDR1 MGHRA and CDR2 YSYEKL. Trimming removed 4 bases at V and 4 bases at J, with 8 bases between. The CDR3 runs 13 residues.

The chain is built from TRBV19 and TRBJ1-4; 7 bases are a match to TRBD1. Trimming at V came to 7 bases and at J to 3 bases, leaving 14 bases not matched to a gene. The CDR3 covers 17 residues. Per germline, CDR1 LNHDA and CDR2 SQIVND (reference sequence). The CDR3 spells CASKQGLWRGPNEKLFF. The CDR3 DNA reads TGTGCCAGTAAACAGGGGTTATGGCGCGGGCCTAATGAAAAACTGTTTTTT.

This clone was seen only a few times. The chain links TRBV6-1 to TRBJ2-7; D is perhaps TRBD1 (6 bases). Germline V lookup: CDR1 MNHNS, CDR2 SASEGT. V was clipped by 6 bases and J by 3 bases, with 12 bases between them. CDR3 length: 13 amino acids. The CDR3 DNA reads as TGTGCCAGCAGGGGGGCAGGCAACTACGAGCAGTACTTC. Protein sequence: CASRGAGNYEQYF.

The rearrangement links TRBV5-1 to TRBJ1-1, with no clear D. This CDR3 is 12 amino acids long. Germline CDR1 and CDR2: SGHRS and YFSETQ. V lost 6 bases, J lost 4 bases, and 10 bases lay in between. The CDR3: CASKRVSTEAFF. The CDR3 coding sequence is TGCGCCAGCAAGAGGGTGAGCACTGAAGCTTTCTTT.

This chain connects TRBV5-1 to TRBJ1-2; 9 positions match TRBD1. There are 14 residues in the CDR3. Germline CDR1 reads SGHRS; CDR2 reads YFSETQ. Losses at the gene ends were 4 bases for V and 4 bases for J; bases not matched to a gene: 5. CDR3 nucleotides: TGCGCCAGCAGCGGGGACAGGGCGGGCTATGGCTACACCTTC. Translating gives CASSGDRAGYGYTF.

This clone has just a few counts. This sequence joins TRBV2 and TRBJ2-1; 7 bases align to TRBD1. Trimming cost V 0 bases and J 9 bases; bases outside gene matches: 5. This CDR3 spans 14 amino acids. Germline V gives CDR1 SNHLY, CDR2 FYNNEI. CDR3 amino acids: CASSEAYRGSEQFF. DNA of the CDR3: TGTGCCAGCAGTGAAGCGTACAGGGGCAGTGAGCAGTTCTTC.

This clone was counted a few times. V gene TRBV14 combines with J gene TRBJ2-1, with no clear D. V was trimmed by 1 base and J by 9 bases, leaving 13 bases between them. Per germline, CDR1 SGHDN and CDR2 FVKESK. The CDR3 is made up of 14 amino acids. The CDR3 region has the DNA TGTGCCAGCAGCCAAGGGAGCTGGTATCTTGAGCAGTTCTTC. Residues: CASSQGSWYLEQFF. Using reference TRBV14 and TRBJ2-1 for the parts outside the CDR3, the full variable domain is EAGVTQFPSHSVIEKGQTVTLRCDPISGHDNLYWYRRVMGKEIKFLLHFVKESKQDESGMPNNRFLAERTGGTYSTLKVQPAELEDSGVYFCASSQGSWYLEQFFGPGTRLTVL.

V is TRBV28 and J is TRBJ2-3; D is possibly TRBD1 or TRBD2 (6 bases each). V gave up 7 bases and J gave up 4 bases, with 15 bases separating them. Germline CDR1 and CDR2: MDHEN and SYDVKM. The CDR3 runs to 14 residues. Here the CDR3 reads CASIEGGGADTQYF. In DNA, the CDR3 is TGTGCCAGCATCGAGGGGGGAGGTGCAGATACGCAGTATTTT.

This sequence joins TRBV29-1 and TRBJ2-1; D call uncertain. Germline CDR1 SQVTM, CDR2 ANQGSEA. The CDR3 covers 12 residues. V was trimmed by 3 bases and J by 6 bases, leaving 9 bases between them. As DNA, the CDR3 is TGCAGCGTTGACTACAGAACCAATGAGCAGTTCTTC. It specifies CSVDYRTNEQFF.